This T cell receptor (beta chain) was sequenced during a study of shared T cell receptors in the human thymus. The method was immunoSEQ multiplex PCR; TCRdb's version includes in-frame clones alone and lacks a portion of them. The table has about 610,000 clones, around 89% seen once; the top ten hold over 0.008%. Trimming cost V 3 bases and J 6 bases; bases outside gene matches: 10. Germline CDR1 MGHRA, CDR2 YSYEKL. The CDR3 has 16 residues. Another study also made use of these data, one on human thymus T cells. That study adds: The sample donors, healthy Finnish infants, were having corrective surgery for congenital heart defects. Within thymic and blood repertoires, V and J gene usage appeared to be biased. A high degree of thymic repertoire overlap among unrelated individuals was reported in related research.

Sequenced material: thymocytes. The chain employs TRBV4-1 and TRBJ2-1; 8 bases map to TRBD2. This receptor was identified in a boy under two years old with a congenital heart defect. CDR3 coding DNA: TGCGCCAGCAGCCAGTTCATAGCGGGATTGGGCAATGAGCAGTTCTTC. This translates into CASSQFIAGLGNEQFF.